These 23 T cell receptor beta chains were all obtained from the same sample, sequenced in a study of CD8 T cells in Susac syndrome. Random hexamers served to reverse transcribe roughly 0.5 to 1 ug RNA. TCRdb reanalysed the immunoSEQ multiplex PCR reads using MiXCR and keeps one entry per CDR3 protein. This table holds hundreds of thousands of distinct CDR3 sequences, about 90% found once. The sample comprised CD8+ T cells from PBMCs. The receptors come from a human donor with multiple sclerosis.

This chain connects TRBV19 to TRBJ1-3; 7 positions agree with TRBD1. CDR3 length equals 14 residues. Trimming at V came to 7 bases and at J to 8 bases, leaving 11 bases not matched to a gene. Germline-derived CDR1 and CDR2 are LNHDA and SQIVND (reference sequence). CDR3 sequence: CASKPTTGLDTIYF. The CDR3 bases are TGTGCCAGTAAACCTACGACAGGGTTGGACACCATATATTTT. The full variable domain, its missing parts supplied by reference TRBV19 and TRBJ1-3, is DGGITQSPKYLFRKEGQNVTLSCEQNLNHDAMYWYRQDPGQGLRLIYYSQIVNDFQKGDIAEGYSVSREKKESFPLTVTSAQKNPTAFYLCASKPTTGLDTIYFGEGSWLTVV.

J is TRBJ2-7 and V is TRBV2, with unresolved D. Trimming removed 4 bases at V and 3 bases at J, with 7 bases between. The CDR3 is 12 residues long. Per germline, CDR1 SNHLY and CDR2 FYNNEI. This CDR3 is CASSVPDYEQYF. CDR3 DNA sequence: TGTGCCAGCAGTGTTCCGGACTACGAGCAGTACTTC.

CDR3 amino acids: CATYSDYGYTF. In DNA form, the CDR3 reads TGCGCCACCTACAGCGATTATGGCTACACCTTC. This rearrangement joins TRBV10-2 to TRBJ1-2; D uncertain. The CDR3 contains 11 residues. Between the trimmed V and J ends, which lost 10 bases and 5 bases, there was a span of 11 bases. The germline gives CDR1 WSHSY, CDR2 SAAADI.

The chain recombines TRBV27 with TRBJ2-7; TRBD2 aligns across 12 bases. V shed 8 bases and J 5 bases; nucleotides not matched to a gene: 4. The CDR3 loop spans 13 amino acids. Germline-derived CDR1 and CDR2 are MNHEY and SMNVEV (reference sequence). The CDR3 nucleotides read TGTGCCAGCGGACTAGCGGGGATAGACGAGCAGTACTTC. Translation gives CASGLAGIDEQYF.

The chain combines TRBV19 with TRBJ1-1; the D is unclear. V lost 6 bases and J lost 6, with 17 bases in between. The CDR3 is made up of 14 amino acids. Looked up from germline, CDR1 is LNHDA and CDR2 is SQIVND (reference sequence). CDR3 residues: CASRDWQGDSEAFF. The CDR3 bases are TGTGCCAGTAGGGATTGGCAAGGTGACTCTGAAGCTTTCTTT.

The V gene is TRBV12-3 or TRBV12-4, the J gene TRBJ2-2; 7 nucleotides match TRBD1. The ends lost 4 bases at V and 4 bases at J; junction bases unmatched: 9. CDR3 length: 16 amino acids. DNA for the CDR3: TGTGCCAGCAGTTCAACACCGGGACAGAGCACCGGGGAGCTGTTTTTT. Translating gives CASSSTPGQSTGELFF.

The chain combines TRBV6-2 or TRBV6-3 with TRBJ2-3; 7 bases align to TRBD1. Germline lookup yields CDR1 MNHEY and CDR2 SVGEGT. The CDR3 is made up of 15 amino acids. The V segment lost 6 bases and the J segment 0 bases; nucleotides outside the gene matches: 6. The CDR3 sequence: CASRMGTASTDTQYF. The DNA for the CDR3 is TGTGCCAGCAGGATGGGGACAGCTAGCACAGATACGCAGTATTTT.

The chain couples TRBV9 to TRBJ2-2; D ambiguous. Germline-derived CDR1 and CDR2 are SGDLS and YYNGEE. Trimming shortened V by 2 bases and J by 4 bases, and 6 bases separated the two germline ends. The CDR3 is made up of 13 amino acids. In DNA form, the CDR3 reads TGTGCCAGCAGCGTTCCGGGCACCGGGGAGCTGTTTTTT. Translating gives CASSVPGTGELFF.

Here the CDR3 DNA reads TGTGCCAGCAGCACTACCACAGGGGGTAAAGGAGAGACCCAGTACTTC. Its protein product is CASSTTTGGKGETQYF. The rearrangement links TRBV6-6 to TRBJ2-5; 8 bases match TRBD1. Germline V gives CDR1 MNHNY, CDR2 SVGAGI (reference sequence). The CDR3 runs to 16 residues. The trim removed 6 bases at V and 4 bases at J, leaving 13 bases unmatched.

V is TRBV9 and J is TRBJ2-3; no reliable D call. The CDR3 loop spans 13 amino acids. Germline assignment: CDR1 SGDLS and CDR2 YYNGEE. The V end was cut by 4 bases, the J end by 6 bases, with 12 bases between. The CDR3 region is CASSPLTSDTQYF. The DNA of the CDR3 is TGTGCCAGCAGCCCACTAACCTCGGATACGCAGTATTTT.

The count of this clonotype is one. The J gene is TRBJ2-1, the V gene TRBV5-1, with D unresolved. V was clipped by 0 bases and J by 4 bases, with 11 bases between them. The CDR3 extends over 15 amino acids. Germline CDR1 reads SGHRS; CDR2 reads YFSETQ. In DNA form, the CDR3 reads TGCGCCAGCAGCTTGGAGAACTCCGATTACAATGAGCAGTTCTTC. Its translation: CASSLENSDYNEQFF. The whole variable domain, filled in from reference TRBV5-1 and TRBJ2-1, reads KAGVTQTPRYLIKTRGQQVTLSCSPISGHRSVSWYQQTPGQGLQFLFEYFSETQRNKGNFPGRFSGRQFSNSRSEMNVSTLELGDSALYLCASSLENSDYNEQFFGPGTRLTVL.

The CDR3 loop is CASSGRYPASGNTIYF. As DNA, the CDR3 is TGTGCCAGCAGCGGCCGATACCCTGCATCTGGAAACACCATATATTTT. The chain joins TRBV7-9 to TRBJ1-3; no firm D call. V lost 5 bases and J lost 1, with 15 bases in between. From germline, CDR1 is SEHNR and CDR2 FQNEAQ (reference sequence). The CDR3 covers 16 residues.

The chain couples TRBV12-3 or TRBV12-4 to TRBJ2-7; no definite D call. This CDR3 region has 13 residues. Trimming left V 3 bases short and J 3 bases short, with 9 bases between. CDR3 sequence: CASSFSPGYEQYF. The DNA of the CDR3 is TGTGCCAGCAGTTTCTCTCCAGGCTACGAGCAGTACTTC.

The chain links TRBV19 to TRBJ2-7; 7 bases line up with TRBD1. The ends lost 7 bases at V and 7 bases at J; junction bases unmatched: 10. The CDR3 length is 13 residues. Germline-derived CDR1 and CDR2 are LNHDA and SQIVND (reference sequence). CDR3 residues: CASTPGTAYEQYF. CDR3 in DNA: TGTGCCAGTACCCCCGGGACAGCTTATGAGCAGTACTTC.

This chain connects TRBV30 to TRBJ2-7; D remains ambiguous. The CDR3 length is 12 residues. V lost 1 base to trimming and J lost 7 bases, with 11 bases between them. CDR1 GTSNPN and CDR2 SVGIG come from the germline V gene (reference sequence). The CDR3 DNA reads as TGTGCCTGGAGTGACTTAGTGGGGGAGCAGTACTTC. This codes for CAWSDLVGEQYF.

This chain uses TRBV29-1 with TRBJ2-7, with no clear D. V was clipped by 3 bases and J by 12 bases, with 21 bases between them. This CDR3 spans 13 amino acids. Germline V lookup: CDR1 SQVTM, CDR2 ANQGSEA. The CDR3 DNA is TGCAGCGTTGAGATCGCTTCGGGCCCAGCGATGTACTTC. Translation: CSVEIASGPAMYF.

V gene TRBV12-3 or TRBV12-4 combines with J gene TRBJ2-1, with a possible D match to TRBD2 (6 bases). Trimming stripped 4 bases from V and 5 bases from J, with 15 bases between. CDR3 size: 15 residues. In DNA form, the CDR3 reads TGTGCCAGCAGTTCTAAGGACTACCCCCACAATGAGCAGTTCTTC. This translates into CASSSKDYPHNEQFF.

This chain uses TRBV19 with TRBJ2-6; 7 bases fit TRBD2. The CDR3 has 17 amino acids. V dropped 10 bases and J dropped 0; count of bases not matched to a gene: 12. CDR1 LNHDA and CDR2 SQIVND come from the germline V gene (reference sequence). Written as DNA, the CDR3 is TGTGCCACCGGGGGAGGGTTGGAGGCCTCTGGGGCCAACGTCCTGACTTTC. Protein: CATGGGLEASGANVLTF.

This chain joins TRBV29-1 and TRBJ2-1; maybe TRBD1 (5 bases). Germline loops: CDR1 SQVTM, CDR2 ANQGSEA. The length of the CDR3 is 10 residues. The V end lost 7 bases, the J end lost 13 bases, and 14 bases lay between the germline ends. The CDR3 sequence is CSGLSRGQFF. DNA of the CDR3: TGCAGCGGACTCAGTAGGGGCCAGTTCTTC.

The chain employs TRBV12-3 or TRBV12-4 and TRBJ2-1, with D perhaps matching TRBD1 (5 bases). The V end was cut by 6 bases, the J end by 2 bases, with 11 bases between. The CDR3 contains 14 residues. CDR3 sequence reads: CASREAGTYNEQFF. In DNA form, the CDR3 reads TGTGCCAGCAGAGAGGCAGGGACCTACAATGAGCAGTTCTTC.

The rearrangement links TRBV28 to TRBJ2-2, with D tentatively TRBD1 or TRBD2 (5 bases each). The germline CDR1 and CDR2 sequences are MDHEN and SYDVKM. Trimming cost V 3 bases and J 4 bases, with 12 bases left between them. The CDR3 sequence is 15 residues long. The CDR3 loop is CASSLHRTFTGELFF. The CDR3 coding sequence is TGTGCCAGCAGTTTGCACAGGACTTTCACCGGGGAGCTGTTTTTT.

CDR3 in amino acids: CASGWLTELGDTEAFF. The CDR3, as DNA: TGTGCTAGTGGTTGGCTGACAGAACTTGGGGACACTGAAGCTTTCTTT. J is TRBJ1-1 and V is TRBV12-5, with D possibly TRBD1 on 5 matching bases. Trimming shortened V by 4 bases and J by 3 bases, and 18 bases separated the two germline ends. This CDR3 contains 16 residues. Germline V gene sequence: CDR1 LGHNT, CDR2 FRNRAP.

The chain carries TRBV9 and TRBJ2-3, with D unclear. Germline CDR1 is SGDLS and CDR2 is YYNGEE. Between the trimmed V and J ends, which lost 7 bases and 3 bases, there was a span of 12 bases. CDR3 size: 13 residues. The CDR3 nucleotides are TGTGCCAGCGCCCCCTCGGCTACAGATACGCAGTATTTT. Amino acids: CASAPSATDTQYF.